This record looks at one TCR beta chain sequence and its context. The source of the sample is a study of blood T cell repertoires in COVID-19. Overall study: COVID-19 samples from acute and convalescent phases originated in the United States, Italy and Spain. Sources were T cells, B-cell-depleted T cells, or PBMCs; the material itself was cDNA or gDNA.

Here immunoSEQ multiplex PCR was the method, and the copy in TCRdb shows in-frame clones only, minus some. The sample carries around 250,000 clones, about 90% recorded once. The clonotype comes from an older woman with COVID-19, enrolled during active disease. Sequencing was carried out using peripheral blood.

The CDR3 protein is CASSGTASYEQYF. The CDR3 DNA is TGTGCCAGCAGCGGGACAGCCTCCTACGAGCAGTACTTC. The V gene is TRBV12-3 or TRBV12-4, the J gene TRBJ2-7; 7 bases map to TRBD1. The trim removed 6 bases at V and 0 bases at J, leaving 2 bases unmatched. This CDR3 region has 13 residues.